This TCR beta chain stems from a study of post-analysis software for immune sequencing data. J gave up 6 bases and V 5 bases, and 11 bases lay outside the gene matches. CDR3 size: 15 residues. The germline CDR1 and CDR2 sequences are SGHTA and FQGNSA. General observations from the study: Patients showed TRBV5-6, TRBV5-1 and TRBV20-1 among four to six TRBV segments more frequent than in controls. Significantly decreased normalized Chao1 diversity was recorded for multiple sclerosis patients relative to controls.

Included in the TCR beta cDNA libraries were unique molecular identifiers. From approximately 0.95 to 9.8 million T cells, 500,000 or so cDNA molecules were obtained. TCRdb re-called the PCR reads with MiXCR, one entry per CDR3 protein. The table includes over 250,000 distinct CDR3 sequences, roughly a third detected once. Many counts were recorded for this clonotype. Its antigen is not known. Material: blood. This receptor was obtained from a girl between 5 and 17 years old with multiple sclerosis. The genes are TRBV7-2 and TRBJ2-3; 7 nucleotides line up with TRBD2. The CDR3 loop reads CASSLQAGSADTQYF. Written as DNA, the CDR3 is TGTGCCAGCAGCCTCCAAGCGGGAAGCGCGGATACGCAGTATTTT.